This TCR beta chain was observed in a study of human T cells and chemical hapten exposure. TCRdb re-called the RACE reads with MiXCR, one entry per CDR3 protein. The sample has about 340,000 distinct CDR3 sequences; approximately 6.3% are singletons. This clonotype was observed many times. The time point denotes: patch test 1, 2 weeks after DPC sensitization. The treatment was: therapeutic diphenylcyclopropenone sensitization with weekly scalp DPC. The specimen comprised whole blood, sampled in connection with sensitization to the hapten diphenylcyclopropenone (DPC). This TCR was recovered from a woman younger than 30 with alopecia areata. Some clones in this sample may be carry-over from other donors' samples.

This CDR3 is CASGKLSGNNEQFF. In DNA form, the CDR3 reads TGTGCCAGCGGAAAACTTAGCGGAAACAATGAGCAGTTCTTC. V is TRBV7-2 and J is TRBJ2-1; TRBD2 might be the D (6 bases). Germline lookup yields CDR1 SGHTA and CDR2 FQGNSA. The CDR3 contains 14 residues. V lost 8 bases and J 5 bases, leaving 16 bases between the germline ends.